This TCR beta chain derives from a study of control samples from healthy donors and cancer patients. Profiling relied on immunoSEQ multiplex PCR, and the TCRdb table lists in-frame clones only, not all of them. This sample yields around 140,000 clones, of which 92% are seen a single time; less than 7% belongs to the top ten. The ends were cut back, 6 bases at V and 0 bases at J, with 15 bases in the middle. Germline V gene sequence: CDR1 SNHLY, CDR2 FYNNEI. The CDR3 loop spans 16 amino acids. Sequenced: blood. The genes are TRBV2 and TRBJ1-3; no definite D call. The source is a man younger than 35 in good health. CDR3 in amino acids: CASSGSGISSGNTIYF. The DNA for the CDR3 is TGTGCCAGCAGCGGGAGCGGCATCTCCTCTGGAAACACCATATATTTT. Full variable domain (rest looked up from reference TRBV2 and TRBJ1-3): EPEVTQTPSHQVTQMGQEVILRCVPISNHLYFYWYRQILGQKVEFLVSFYNNEISEKSEIFDDQFSVERPDGSNFTLKIRSTKLEDSAMYFCASSGSGISSGNTIYFGEGSWLTVV.